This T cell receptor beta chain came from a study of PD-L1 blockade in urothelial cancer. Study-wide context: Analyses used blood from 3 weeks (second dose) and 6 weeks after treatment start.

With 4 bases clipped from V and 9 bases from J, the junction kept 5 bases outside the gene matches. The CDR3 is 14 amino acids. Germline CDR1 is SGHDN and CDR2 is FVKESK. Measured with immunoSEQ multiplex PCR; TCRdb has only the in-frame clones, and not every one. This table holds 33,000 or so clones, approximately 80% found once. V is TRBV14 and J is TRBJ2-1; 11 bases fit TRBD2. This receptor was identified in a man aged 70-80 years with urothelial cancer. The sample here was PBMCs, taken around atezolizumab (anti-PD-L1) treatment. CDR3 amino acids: CASSRLAGFVEQFF. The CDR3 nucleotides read TGTGCCAGCAGCCGACTAGCGGGATTCGTTGAGCAGTTCTTC.